The sequence of this T cell receptor (beta chain) was determined in a study of cytomegalovirus exposure and HLA in healthy donors. Study results and limitations: A cluster of highly shared sequence variants was likely a sequencing artifact. In vitro testing confirmed a few CMV-associated chains as specific for CMV antigens. Across donors, sequencing depth was assumed by presence/absence analyses to be roughly uniform. The authors later found TCR association rates varying by HLA locus, with DRB1 most and HLA-C fewest.

Trimming left V 4 bases short and J 5 bases short, with 17 bases between. CDR1 WNHNN and CDR2 SYGVQD come from the germline V gene (reference sequence). This CDR3 spans 15 amino acids. Worth noting for this clone: The antigen remains unidentified.

The PCR made use of 60 Vbeta and 13 Jbeta primers. Repertoires were generated with immunoSEQ multiplex PCR, while TCRdb's copy carries only in-frame clones and drops some. The sample shows about 280,000 clones, around nine tenths of them seen only once. Material for sequencing was PBMCs. The TCR originated in a woman aged 18-29 years in good health and CMV-seronegative. The V gene is TRBV10-1, the J gene TRBJ1-2; D ambiguous. In DNA, the CDR3 is TGCGCCAGCAGTGGAGGACTCGGGCCCGCATATGGCTACACCTTC. It translates to CASSGGLGPAYGYTF.